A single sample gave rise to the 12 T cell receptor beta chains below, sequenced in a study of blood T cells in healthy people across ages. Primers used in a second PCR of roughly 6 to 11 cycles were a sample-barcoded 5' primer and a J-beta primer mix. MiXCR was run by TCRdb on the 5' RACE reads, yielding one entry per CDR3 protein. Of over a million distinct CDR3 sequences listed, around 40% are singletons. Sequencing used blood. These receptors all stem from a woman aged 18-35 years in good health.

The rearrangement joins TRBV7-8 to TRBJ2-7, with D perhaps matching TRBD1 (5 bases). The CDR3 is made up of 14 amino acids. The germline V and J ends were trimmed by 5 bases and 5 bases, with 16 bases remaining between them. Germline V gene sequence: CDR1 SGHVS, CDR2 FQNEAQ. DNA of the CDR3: TGTGCCAGCAGCCCCATACAGGAGAGCGACGAGCAGTACTTC. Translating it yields CASSPIQESDEQYF. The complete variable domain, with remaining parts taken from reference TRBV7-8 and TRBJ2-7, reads GAGVSQSPRYKVAKRGQDVALRCDPISGHVSLFWYQQALGQGPEFLTYFQNEAQLDKSGLPSDRFFAERPEGSVSTLKIQRTQQEDSAVYLCASSPIQESDEQYFGPGTRLTVT.

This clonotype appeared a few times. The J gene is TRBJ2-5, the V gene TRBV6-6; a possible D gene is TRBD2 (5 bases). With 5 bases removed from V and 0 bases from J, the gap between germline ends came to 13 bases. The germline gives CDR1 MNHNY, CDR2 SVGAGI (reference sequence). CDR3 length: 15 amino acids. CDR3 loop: CASSKRTVYQETQYF. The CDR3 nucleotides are TGTGCCAGCAGTAAGCGGACTGTGTACCAAGAGACCCAGTACTTC.

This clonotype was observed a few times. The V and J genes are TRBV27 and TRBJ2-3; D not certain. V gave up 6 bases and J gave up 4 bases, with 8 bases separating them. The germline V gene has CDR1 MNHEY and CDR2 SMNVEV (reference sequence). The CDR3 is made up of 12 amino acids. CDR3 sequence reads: CASRIGPDTQYF. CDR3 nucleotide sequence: TGTGCCAGCAGGATCGGGCCAGATACGCAGTATTTT.

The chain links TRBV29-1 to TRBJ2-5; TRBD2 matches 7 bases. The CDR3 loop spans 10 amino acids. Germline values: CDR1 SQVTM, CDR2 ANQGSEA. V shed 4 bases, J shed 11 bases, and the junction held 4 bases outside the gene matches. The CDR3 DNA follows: TGCAGCGTTGTGAGGCGGGAGCAGTACTTC. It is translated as CSVVRREQYF.

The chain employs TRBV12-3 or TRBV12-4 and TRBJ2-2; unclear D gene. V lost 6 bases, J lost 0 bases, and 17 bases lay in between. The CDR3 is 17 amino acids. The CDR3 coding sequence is TGTGCCAGCAGGAAAAAACGGGCCCGTACGAACACCGGGGAGCTGTTTTTT. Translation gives CASRKKRARTNTGELFF.

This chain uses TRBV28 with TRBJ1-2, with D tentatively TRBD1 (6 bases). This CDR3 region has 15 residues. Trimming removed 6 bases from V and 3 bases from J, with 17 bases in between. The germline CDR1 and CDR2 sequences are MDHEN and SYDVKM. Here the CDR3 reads CASRRPDSVYYGYTF. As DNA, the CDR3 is TGTGCCAGCAGACGCCCGGACAGTGTTTACTATGGCTACACCTTC.

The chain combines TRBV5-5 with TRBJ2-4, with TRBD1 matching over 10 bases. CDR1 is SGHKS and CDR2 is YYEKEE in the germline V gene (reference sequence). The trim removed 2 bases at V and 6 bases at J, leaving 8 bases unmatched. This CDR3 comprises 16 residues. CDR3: CASSFWARDRGNIQYF. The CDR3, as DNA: TGTGCCAGCAGCTTCTGGGCCCGGGACAGGGGAAACATTCAGTACTTC.

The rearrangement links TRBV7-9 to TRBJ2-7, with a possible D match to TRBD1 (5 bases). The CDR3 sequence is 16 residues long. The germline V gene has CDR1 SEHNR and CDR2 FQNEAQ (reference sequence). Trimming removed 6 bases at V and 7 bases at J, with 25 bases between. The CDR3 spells CASSDSLQGLSHEQYF. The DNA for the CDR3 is TGTGCCAGCAGTGATAGTCTCCAGGGCCTCTCGCATGAGCAGTACTTC. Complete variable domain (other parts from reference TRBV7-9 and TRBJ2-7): DTGVSQNPRHKITKRGQNVTFRCDPISEHNRLYWYRQTLGQGPEFLTYFQNEAQLEKSRLLSDRFSAERPKGSFSTLEIQRTEQGDSAMYLCASSDSLQGLSHEQYFGPGTRLTVT.

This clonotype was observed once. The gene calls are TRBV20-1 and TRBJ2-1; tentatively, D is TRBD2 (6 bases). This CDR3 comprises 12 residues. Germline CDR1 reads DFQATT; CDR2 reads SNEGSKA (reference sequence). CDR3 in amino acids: CTRRDGHNEQFF. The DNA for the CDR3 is TGCACTAGGCGGGACGGTCATAATGAGCAGTTCTTC.

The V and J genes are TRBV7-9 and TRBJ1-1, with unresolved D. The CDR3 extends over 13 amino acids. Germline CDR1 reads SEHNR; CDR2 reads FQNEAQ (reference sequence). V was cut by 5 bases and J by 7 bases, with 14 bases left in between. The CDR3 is CASSPPPEYEAFF. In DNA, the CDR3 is TGTGCCAGCAGCCCACCCCCAGAGTATGAAGCTTTCTTT. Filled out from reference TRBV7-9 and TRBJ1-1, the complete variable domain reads DTGVSQNPRHKITKRGQNVTFRCDPISEHNRLYWYRQTLGQGPEFLTYFQNEAQLEKSRLLSDRFSAERPKGSFSTLEIQRTEQGDSAMYLCASSPPPEYEAFFGQGTRLTVV.

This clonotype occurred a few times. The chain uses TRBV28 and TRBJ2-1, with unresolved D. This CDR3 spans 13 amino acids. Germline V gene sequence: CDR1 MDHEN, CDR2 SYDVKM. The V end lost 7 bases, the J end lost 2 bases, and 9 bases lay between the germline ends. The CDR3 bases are TGTGCCAGCAAGGAGCAGGCCTACAATGAGCAGTTCTTC. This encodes CASKEQAYNEQFF.

CDR3 sequence: CASSLRRINQPQHF. Written as DNA, the CDR3 is TGTGCCAGCAGCTTGAGAAGGATTAATCAGCCCCAGCATTTT. The chain uses TRBV5-6 and TRBJ1-5; D gene unclear. The germline V gene has CDR1 SGHDT and CDR2 YYEEEE. The CDR3 covers 14 residues. The V end lost 1 base, the J end lost 4 bases, and 9 bases lay between the germline ends.